Following are 9 T cell receptor beta chains from one sample sequenced in a study of blood T cell repertoires in COVID-19. Clones were sequenced by immunoSEQ multiplex PCR, and TCRdb holds only the in-frame ones, with some missing. Seen here are about 210,000 clones, 80% to 90% observed once, and the top ten hold 2.5% to 3.5%. Specimen: peripheral blood. These TCRs come from a man aged 45 to 65 with active or convalescent COVID-19.

V gene TRBV30 combines with J gene TRBJ2-7, with TRBD1 identical over 10 bases. The trim removed 0 bases at V and 6 bases at J, leaving 8 bases unmatched. The CDR3 consists of 15 residues. Germline V gene sequence: CDR1 GTSNPN, CDR2 SVGIG (reference sequence). The CDR3: CAWSVSGTGVSEQYF. The CDR3 DNA reads TGTGCCTGGAGTGTAAGTGGGACAGGGGTAAGCGAGCAGTACTTC. The variable domain in full, completed from reference TRBV30 and TRBJ2-7, reads SQTIHQWPATLVQPVGSPLSLECTVEGTSNPNLYWYRQAAGRGLQLLFYSVGIGQISSEVPQNLSASRPQDRQFILSSKKLLLSDSGFYLCAWSVSGTGVSEQYFGPGTRLTVT.

V and J are TRBV9 and TRBJ2-1, with D tentatively TRBD2 (6 bases). The germline V and J ends were trimmed by 0 bases and 9 bases, with 10 bases remaining between them. Per the germline V gene, CDR1 is SGDLS and CDR2 is YYNGEE. This CDR3 has 13 residues. The CDR3 is CASSVGQGGEQFF. CDR3 DNA: TGTGCCAGCAGCGTAGGGCAGGGAGGTGAGCAGTTCTTC.

The chain employs TRBV5-5 and TRBJ1-2; 8 bases agree with TRBD1. The germline V gene has CDR1 SGHKS and CDR2 YYEKEE (reference sequence). V lost 0 bases to trimming and J lost 2 bases; unmatched junction nucleotides: 0. This CDR3 spans 14 amino acids. The CDR3 DNA sequence: TGTGCCAGCAGCTTGGACAGGGGGAACTATGGCTACACCTTC. Its translation is CASSLDRGNYGYTF. Full variable domain (missing parts from reference TRBV5-5 and TRBJ1-2): DAGVTQSPTHLIKTRGQQVTLRCSPISGHKSVSWYQQVLGQGPQFIFQYYEKEERGRGNFPDRFSARQFPNYSSELNVNALLLGDSALYLCASSLDRGNYGYTFGSGTRLTVV.

V and J are TRBV4-1 and TRBJ1-1; 7 nucleotides align to TRBD1. From germline, CDR1 is MGHRA and CDR2 YSYEKL. The V segment lost 0 bases and the J segment 4 bases; nucleotides outside the gene matches: 5. This CDR3 has 15 residues. The CDR3 DNA is TGCGCCAGCAGCCAAGATAGGGCAGGGGGCACTGAAGCTTTCTTT. It specifies CASSQDRAGGTEAFF.

A single count supports this clone. This chain links TRBV6-5 with TRBJ2-3; 7 nucleotides match TRBD2. V trimming: 4 bases; J trimming: 10 bases; junction bases outside the gene matches: 5. CDR1 is MNHEY and CDR2 is SVGAGI in the germline V gene. The CDR3 contains 12 residues. This chain's CDR3 is CASSSTRGAQYF. As DNA, the CDR3 is TGTGCCAGCAGTTCGACTCGGGGGGCGCAGTATTTT.

V is TRBV3-1 (or the pseudogene TRBV3-2) and J is TRBJ2-7; TRBD1 matches at 11 bases. V was pared by 4 bases and J by 1 base, with 6 bases of the junction left unmatched. Germline-derived CDR1 and CDR2 are LGHDT and YNNKEL (reference sequence). The CDR3 covers 16 residues. CDR3 region: CASSRAGTGGSYEQYF. The CDR3 nucleotides are TGTGCCAGCAGCCGAGCCGGGACAGGGGGTTCCTACGAGCAGTACTTC.

The rearrangement joins TRBV11-2 to TRBJ2-1; TRBD2 agrees at 7 bases. V was clipped by 5 bases and J by 13 bases; unmatched bases: 17. Germline CDR1 SGHAT, CDR2 FQNNGV. The CDR3 totals 15 residues. CDR3 loop: CASSPQGHAGAPQFF. DNA for the CDR3: TGTGCCAGCAGCCCGCAGGGTCATGCGGGAGCACCCCAGTTCTTC.

The sample holds a few counts of this clone. The gene calls are TRBV21-1 and TRBJ2-7; TRBD2 is the table's D call and was not checked against the DNA. TRBV21-1 is designated a pseudogene. This CDR3 comprises 13 residues. CDR3 residues: CASSILAGDGQYF. The CDR3 coding sequence is TGTGCCAGCAGCATTCTAGCGGGAGATGGGCAGTACTTC.

The chain is built from TRBV5-4 and TRBJ2-7; 7 positions match TRBD1. The V gene's germline CDR1 is SGHNT and CDR2 YYREEE (reference sequence). The V segment lost 2 bases and the J segment 4 bases; nucleotides outside the gene matches: 6. CDR3 length: 14 residues. CDR3 coding DNA: TGTGCCAGCAGCTTCAACACAGGGGTTTACGAGCAGTACTTC. Its translation is CASSFNTGVYEQYF. Combining the CDR3 with reference TRBV5-4 and TRBJ2-7 gives the whole variable domain ETGVTQSPTHLIKTRGQQVTLRCSSQSGHNTVSWYQQALGQGPQFIFQYYREEENGRGNFPPRFSGLQFPNYSSELNVNALELDDSALYLCASSFNTGVYEQYFGPGTRLTVT.